A single sample gave rise to the 29 T cell receptor beta chains below, sequenced in a study of CXCR3-negative and CXCR3-positive naive CD8 T cells. Notes on the study in general: Hydrophobicity of TRB CDR3s was greater in CXCR3-positive naive cells than in CXCR3-negative naive cells.

Libraries of TRB cDNA were made by 5' RACE and carried UMIs. TCRdb re-called the 5' RACE reads and catalogs CDR3 proteins one per entry, DNA excluded. The table for this sample gives some 140,000 distinct CDR3 sequences. No cognate antigen is known for these TCRs. Sequencing input: naive CXCR3+ CD8+ T cells from blood. The sample's subset: CD45RO-CCR7+CD27+CD95- naive CD8+ T cells expressing CXCR3 (TNR3+). Source of these receptors: a human donor in good health. Some clones in this sample may be carry-over from other donors' samples.

The genes are TRBV2 and TRBJ2-7; TCRdb returns TRBD2, unconfirmable since there is no DNA. The CDR3 is made up of 14 amino acids. From germline, CDR1 is SNHLY and CDR2 FYNNEI. The CDR3 sequence: CASSGTSERNEQYF. The full variable domain, completed using reference TRBV2 and TRBJ2-7, is EPEVTQTPSHQVTQMGQEVILRCVPISNHLYFYWYRQILGQKVEFLVSFYNNEISEKSEIFDDQFSVERPDGSNFTLKIRSTKLEDSAMYFCASSGTSERNEQYFGPGTRLTVT.

The rearrangement joins TRBV15 to TRBJ1-2; the TCRdb call, TRBD1, lacks DNA for checking. Germline lookup yields CDR1 LNHNV and CDR2 YYDKDF (reference sequence). This CDR3 is built from 14 residues. The CDR3 here is CATRETGRDYGYTF.

The chain employs TRBV14 and TRBJ2-5; without DNA, the TCRdb call of TRBD2 cannot be checked. Germline values: CDR1 SGHDN, CDR2 FVKESK. The CDR3 is made up of 18 amino acids. The CDR3 here is CASSQWVLGGPIEETQYF.

The chain joins TRBV11-2 to TRBJ2-2. Germline assignment: CDR1 SGHAT and CDR2 FQNNGV. The CDR3 is 13 residues long. The CDR3 loop reads CASSLFYTGELFF.

V usage is TRBV4-1 and J usage is TRBJ1-2; TCRdb's D call, TRBD1, is unchecked because there is no DNA. Germline V gene sequence: CDR1 MGHRA, CDR2 YSYEKL. This CDR3 comprises 18 residues. CDR3 region: CASSPQTGTASISDGYTF.

The chain couples TRBV20-1 to TRBJ2-7; the D call of TRBD2 rests on TCRdb alone, since no DNA is present to check it. CDR1 is DFQATT, CDR2 SNEGSKA, per germline (reference sequence). The CDR3 spans 14 residues. The CDR3 reads CSAQTRLAGYEQYF.

This sequence joins TRBV29-1 and TRBJ1-2. The germline V gene encodes CDR1 SQVTM and CDR2 ANQGSEA. The CDR3 extends over 12 amino acids. CDR3 loop: CSVIQDDYGYTF.

V and J are TRBV7-9 and TRBJ2-7. CDR1 is SEHNR and CDR2 is FQNEAQ in the germline V gene (reference sequence). The CDR3 spans 14 residues. The CDR3 sequence: CASSFHLAAYEQYF.

The V call is TRBV5-1, the J call TRBJ2-2; the TRBD2 assignment by TCRdb is unverifiable without DNA. This CDR3 has 16 amino acids. The germline gives CDR1 SGHRS, CDR2 YFSETQ. This CDR3 reads CASSYASGRNTGELFF.

The chain employs TRBV19 and TRBJ1-5; the TRBD1 assignment by TCRdb is unverifiable without DNA. CDR3 length: 13 residues. Germline values: CDR1 LNHDA, CDR2 SQIVND (reference sequence). CDR3 protein: CASSIRGDQPQHF.

The chain is built from TRBV29-1 and TRBJ2-1; the D call of TRBD1 rests on TCRdb alone, since no DNA is present to check it. The CDR3 contains 11 residues. Germline assignment: CDR1 SQVTM and CDR2 ANQGSEA. CDR3 protein: CSVRVYNEQFF.

V usage is TRBV28 and J usage is TRBJ2-1. Per germline, CDR1 MDHEN and CDR2 SYDVKM. The CDR3 has 15 residues. The CDR3: CASSLYRPSYNEQFF.

The chain is built from TRBV21-1 and TRBJ1-5. TRBV21-1 is a pseudogene. CDR3 length: 13 residues. CDR3 in amino acids: CASNLGTNQPQHF.

The rearrangement links TRBV28 to TRBJ2-1; TCRdb gives TRBD1 as the D gene, but with no DNA this cannot be confirmed. The germline gives CDR1 MDHEN, CDR2 SYDVKM. This CDR3 has 14 residues. The CDR3 region is CASRGGERYNEQFF.

This rearrangement joins TRBV6-5 to TRBJ1-3. The germline V gene encodes CDR1 MNHEY and CDR2 SVGAGI. This CDR3 comprises 15 residues. CDR3 loop: CASSQGQGSGNTIYF.

The chain is built from TRBV29-1 and TRBJ1-1. Germline CDR1 and CDR2: SQVTM and ANQGSEA. The CDR3 has 14 amino acids. The CDR3 reads CSVVGGHLNTEAFF.

The J gene is TRBJ2-7, the V gene TRBV4-1; TCRdb calls TRBD2, which cannot be checked without DNA. In germline, CDR1 is MGHRA, CDR2 YSYEKL. The length of the CDR3 is 19 residues. The CDR3 spells CASSSRFAKPSEGTYEQYF.

The rearrangement joins TRBV5-1 to TRBJ2-5; the TCRdb D gene call, TRBD2, has no DNA to confirm it. Germline V gene lookup returns CDR1 SGHRS and CDR2 YFSETQ. This CDR3 spans 18 amino acids. CDR3 in amino acids: CASSWIMLEGWGQETQYF.

This chain joins TRBV4-2 and TRBJ2-5; absent DNA, TCRdb's TRBD2 call cannot be checked. CDR3 length: 15 amino acids. CDR1 is LGHNA, CDR2 YNFKEQ, per germline. This CDR3 reads CASSQTQAGKETQYF.

The chain recombines TRBV4-1 with TRBJ2-3. This CDR3 is 14 amino acids long. Germline V CDR1 and CDR2: MGHRA, YSYEKL. CDR3 amino acids: CASSQVVFGDTQYF.

This sequence joins TRBV6-5 and TRBJ2-3; checking the TCRdb D call of TRBD1 is not possible without DNA. This CDR3 has 15 amino acids. The germline V gene encodes CDR1 MNHEY and CDR2 SVGAGI. CDR3 sequence: CASSYSAGTRHTQYF.

The chain has TRBV27 and TRBJ2-1; TCRdb proposes TRBD1, but this gene call is untestable without DNA. CDR1 MNHEY and CDR2 SMNVEV come from the germline V gene (reference sequence). CDR3 length equals 17 residues. CDR3 amino acids: CASRKVVLGQTYNEQFF.

The chain joins TRBV2 to TRBJ2-1; absent DNA, TCRdb's TRBD1 call cannot be checked. CDR1 SNHLY and CDR2 FYNNEI come from the germline V gene. This CDR3 spans 14 amino acids. The CDR3 sequence is CASTETGVFNEQFF.

The chain couples TRBV3-1 to TRBJ2-3; TCRdb designates TRBD2, a call that cannot be tested without DNA. This CDR3 is 18 amino acids long. Germline V CDR1 and CDR2: LGHDT, YNNKEL (reference sequence). This chain's CDR3 is CASSQDLRRPSSPDTQYF.

The chain carries TRBV12-3 or TRBV12-4 and TRBJ2-5; the D call from TCRdb, TRBD1, cannot be confirmed without DNA. The CDR3 sequence is 12 residues long. The CDR3 here is CASSTGEETQYF.

The chain's CDR3 is CAWSAGGRSYEQYF. The chain joins TRBV30 to TRBJ2-7; checking the TCRdb D call of TRBD1 is not possible without DNA. Germline V gives CDR1 GTSNPN, CDR2 SVGIG (reference sequence). This CDR3 has 14 amino acids.

The V gene is TRBV5-1, the J gene TRBJ2-5; TCRdb returns TRBD2, unconfirmable since there is no DNA. The germline gives CDR1 SGHRS, CDR2 YFSETQ. The CDR3 loop spans 17 amino acids. CDR3 residues: CASSLAWAGVADETQYF. Complete variable domain (other parts from reference TRBV5-1 and TRBJ2-5): KAGVTQTPRYLIKTRGQQVTLSCSPISGHRSVSWYQQTPGQGLQFLFEYFSETQRNKGNFPGRFSGRQFSNSRSEMNVSTLELGDSALYLCASSLAWAGVADETQYFGPGTRLLVL.

The V call is TRBV7-9, the J call TRBJ1-1. The CDR3 covers 11 residues. CDR1 and CDR2 from the germline V gene are SEHNR and FQNEAQ (reference sequence). CDR3 residues: CASSVYTEAFF.

The chain carries TRBV27 and TRBJ2-7. Germline assignment: CDR1 MNHEY and CDR2 SMNVEV (reference sequence). This CDR3 has 14 residues. The CDR3 protein is CASSSGRDYYEQYF.